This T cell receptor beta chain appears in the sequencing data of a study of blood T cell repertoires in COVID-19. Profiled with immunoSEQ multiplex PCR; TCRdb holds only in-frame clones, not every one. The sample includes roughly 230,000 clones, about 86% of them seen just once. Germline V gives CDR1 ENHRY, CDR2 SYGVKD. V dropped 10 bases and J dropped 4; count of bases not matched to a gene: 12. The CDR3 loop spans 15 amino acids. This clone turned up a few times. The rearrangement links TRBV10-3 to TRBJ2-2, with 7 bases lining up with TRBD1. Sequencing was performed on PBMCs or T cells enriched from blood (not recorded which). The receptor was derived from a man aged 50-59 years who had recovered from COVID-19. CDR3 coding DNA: TGTGCCACCCGGGCCGGGACAGAGGGCACCGGGGAGCTGTTTTTT. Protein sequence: CATRAGTEGTGELFF.